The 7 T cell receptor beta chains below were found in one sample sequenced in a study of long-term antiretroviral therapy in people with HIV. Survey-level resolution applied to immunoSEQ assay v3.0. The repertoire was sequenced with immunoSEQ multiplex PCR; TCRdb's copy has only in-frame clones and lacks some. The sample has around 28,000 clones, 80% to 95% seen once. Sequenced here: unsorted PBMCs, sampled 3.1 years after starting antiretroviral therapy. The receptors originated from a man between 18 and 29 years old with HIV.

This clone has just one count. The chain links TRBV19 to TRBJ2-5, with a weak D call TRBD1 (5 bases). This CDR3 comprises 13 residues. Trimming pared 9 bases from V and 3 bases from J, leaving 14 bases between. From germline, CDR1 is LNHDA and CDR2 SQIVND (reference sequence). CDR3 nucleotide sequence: TGTGCCAGGGGCGACAGATCAAAAGAGACCCAGTACTTC. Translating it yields CARGDRSKETQYF.

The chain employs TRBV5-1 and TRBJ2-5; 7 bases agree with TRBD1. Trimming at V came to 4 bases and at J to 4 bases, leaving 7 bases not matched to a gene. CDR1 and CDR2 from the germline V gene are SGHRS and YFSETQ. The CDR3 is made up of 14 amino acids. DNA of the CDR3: TGCGCCAGCAGCAGAGGACAGGCGCTAGAGACCCAGTACTTC. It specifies CASSRGQALETQYF.

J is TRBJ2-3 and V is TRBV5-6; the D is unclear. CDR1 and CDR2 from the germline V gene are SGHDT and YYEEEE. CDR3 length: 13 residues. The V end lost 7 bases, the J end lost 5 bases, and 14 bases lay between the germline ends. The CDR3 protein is CASSSTFGDTQYF. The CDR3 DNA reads TGTGCCAGCTCAAGTACTTTCGGAGATACGCAGTATTTT.

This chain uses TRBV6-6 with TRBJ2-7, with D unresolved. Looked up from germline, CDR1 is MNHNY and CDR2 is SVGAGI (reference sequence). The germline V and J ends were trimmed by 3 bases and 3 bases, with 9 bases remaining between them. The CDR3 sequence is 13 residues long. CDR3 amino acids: CASSYRPDYEQYF. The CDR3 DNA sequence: TGTGCCAGCAGTTATCGGCCGGACTACGAGCAGTACTTC.

The DNA for the CDR3 is TGCGCCAGCAGCTTGGACACAGGGGACATGCTCACTGAAGCTTTCTTT. It codes for CASSLDTGDMLTEAFF. The chain recombines TRBV5-1 with TRBJ1-1; 7 bases align to TRBD1. Germline V gives CDR1 SGHRS, CDR2 YFSETQ. V lost 0 bases and J lost 4; bases outside the gene matches: 9. This CDR3 spans 16 amino acids.

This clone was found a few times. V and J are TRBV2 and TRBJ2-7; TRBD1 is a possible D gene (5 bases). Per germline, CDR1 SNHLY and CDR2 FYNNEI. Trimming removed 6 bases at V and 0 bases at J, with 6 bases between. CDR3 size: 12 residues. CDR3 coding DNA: TGTGCCAGCAGGACAGTCTCCTACGAGCAGTACTTC. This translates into CASRTVSYEQYF.

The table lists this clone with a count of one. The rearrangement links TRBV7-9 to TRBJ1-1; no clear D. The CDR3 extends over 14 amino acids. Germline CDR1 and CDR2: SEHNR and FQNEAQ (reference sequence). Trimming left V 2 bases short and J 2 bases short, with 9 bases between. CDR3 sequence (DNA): TGTGCCAGCAGCTTAAGTATCGGCAACACTGAAGCTTTCTTT. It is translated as CASSLSIGNTEAFF.